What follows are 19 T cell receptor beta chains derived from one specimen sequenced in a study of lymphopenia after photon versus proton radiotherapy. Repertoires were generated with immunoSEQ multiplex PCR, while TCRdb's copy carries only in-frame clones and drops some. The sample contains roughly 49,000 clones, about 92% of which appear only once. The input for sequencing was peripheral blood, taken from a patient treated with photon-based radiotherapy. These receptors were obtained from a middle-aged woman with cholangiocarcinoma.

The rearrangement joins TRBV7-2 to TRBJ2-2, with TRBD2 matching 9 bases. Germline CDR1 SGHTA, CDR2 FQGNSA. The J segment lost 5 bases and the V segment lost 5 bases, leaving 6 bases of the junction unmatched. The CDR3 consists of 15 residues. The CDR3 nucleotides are TGTGCCAGCAGCCCACGTAGCGGGAGTACCGGGGAGCTGTTTTTT. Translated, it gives CASSPRSGSTGELFF.

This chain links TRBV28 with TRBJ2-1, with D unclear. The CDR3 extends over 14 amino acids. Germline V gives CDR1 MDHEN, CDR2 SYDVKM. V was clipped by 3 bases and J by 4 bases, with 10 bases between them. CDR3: CASSFSQAYNEQFF. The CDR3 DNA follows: TGTGCCAGCAGTTTCTCGCAGGCTTACAATGAGCAGTTCTTC.

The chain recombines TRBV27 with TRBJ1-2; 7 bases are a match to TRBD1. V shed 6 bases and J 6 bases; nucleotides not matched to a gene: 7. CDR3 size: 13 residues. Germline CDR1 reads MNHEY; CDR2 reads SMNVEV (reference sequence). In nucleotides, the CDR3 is TGTGCCAGCAGGGACCCGACAGGGAATGGCTACACCTTC. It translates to CASRDPTGNGYTF.

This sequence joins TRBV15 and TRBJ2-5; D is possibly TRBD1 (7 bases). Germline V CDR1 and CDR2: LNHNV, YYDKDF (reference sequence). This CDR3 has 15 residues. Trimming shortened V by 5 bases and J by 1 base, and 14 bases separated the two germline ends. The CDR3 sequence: CATSGGSGGQETQYF. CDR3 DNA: TGTGCCACCAGCGGGGGGTCAGGGGGCCAAGAGACCCAGTACTTC.

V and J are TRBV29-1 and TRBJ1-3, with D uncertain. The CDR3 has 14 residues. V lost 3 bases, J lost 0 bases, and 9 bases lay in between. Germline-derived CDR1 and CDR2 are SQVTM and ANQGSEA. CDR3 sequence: CSVDARLSGNTIYF. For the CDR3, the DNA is TGCAGCGTTGACGCGCGTCTCTCTGGAAACACCATATATTTT.

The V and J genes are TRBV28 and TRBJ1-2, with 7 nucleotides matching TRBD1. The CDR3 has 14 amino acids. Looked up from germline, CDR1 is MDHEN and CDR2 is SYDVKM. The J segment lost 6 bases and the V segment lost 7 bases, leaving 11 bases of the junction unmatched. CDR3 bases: TGTGCCAGCATAGAAGGGGGCGGTCTCGATGGCTACACCTTC. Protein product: CASIEGGGLDGYTF.

The CDR3 loop is CASSQTSGNYNEQFF. CDR3 coding DNA: TGTGCCAGCAGCCAAACTAGCGGGAACTACAATGAGCAGTTCTTC. V usage is TRBV4-2 and J usage is TRBJ2-1; TRBD2 agrees at 10 bases. V gave up 2 bases and J gave up 3 bases; unmatched junction bases: 1. This CDR3 is built from 15 residues. Germline V gives CDR1 LGHNA, CDR2 YNFKEQ.

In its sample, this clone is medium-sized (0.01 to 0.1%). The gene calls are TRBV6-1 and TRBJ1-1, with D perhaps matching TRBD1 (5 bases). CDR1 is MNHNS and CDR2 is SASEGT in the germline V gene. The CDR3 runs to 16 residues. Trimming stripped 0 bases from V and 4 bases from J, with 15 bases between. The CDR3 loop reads CASSEASGAGFTEAFF. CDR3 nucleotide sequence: TGTGCCAGCAGTGAAGCGTCCGGGGCAGGGTTCACTGAAGCTTTCTTT.

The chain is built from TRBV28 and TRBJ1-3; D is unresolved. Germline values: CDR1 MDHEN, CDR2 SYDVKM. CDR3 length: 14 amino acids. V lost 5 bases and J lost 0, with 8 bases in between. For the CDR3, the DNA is TGTGCCAGCAGTCCCCGCAACTCTGGAAACACCATATATTTT. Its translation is CASSPRNSGNTIYF.

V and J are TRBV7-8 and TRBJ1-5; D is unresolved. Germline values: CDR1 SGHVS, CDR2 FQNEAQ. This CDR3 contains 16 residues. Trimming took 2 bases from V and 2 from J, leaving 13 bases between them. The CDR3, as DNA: TGTGCCAGCAGCTTACGAGGTTCGACGGGCAATCAGCCCCAGCATTTT. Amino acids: CASSLRGSTGNQPQHF.

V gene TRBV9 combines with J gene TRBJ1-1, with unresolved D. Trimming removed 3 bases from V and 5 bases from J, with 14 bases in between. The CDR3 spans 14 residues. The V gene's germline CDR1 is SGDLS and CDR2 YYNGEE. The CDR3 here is CASSARHGLTEAFF. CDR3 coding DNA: TGTGCCAGCAGCGCACGACACGGATTGACTGAAGCTTTCTTT.

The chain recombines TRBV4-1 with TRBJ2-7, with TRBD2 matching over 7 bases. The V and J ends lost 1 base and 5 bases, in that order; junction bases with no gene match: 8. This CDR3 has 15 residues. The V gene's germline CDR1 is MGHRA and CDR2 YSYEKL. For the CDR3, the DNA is TGCGCCAGCAGCCAAGTGGGGGGGTTCAGCAACGAGCAGTACTTC. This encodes CASSQVGGFSNEQYF.

The CDR3 coding sequence is TGTGCCAGCAGCGCCCCCGGGGCCCAAAGGAATGGCTACACCTTC. Translation gives CASSAPGAQRNGYTF. V gene TRBV7-8 combines with J gene TRBJ1-2; D possibly corresponds to TRBD1 (5 bases). The CDR3 is 15 amino acids. V lost 5 bases and J 6 bases, leaving 19 bases between the germline ends. Germline CDR1 reads SGHVS; CDR2 reads FQNEAQ. Supplemented by reference TRBV7-8 and TRBJ1-2, the full variable domain reads GAGVSQSPRYKVAKRGQDVALRCDPISGHVSLFWYQQALGQGPEFLTYFQNEAQLDKSGLPSDRFFAERPEGSVSTLKIQRTQQEDSAVYLCASSAPGAQRNGYTFGSGTRLTVV.

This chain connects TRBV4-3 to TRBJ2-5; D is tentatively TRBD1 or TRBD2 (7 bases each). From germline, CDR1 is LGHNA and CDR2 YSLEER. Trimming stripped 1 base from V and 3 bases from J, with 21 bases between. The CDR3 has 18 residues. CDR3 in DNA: TGCGCCAGCAGCCAAGCTATAGGGGGCGGGGGTGTGGAAGAGACCCAGTACTTC. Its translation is CASSQAIGGGGVEETQYF.

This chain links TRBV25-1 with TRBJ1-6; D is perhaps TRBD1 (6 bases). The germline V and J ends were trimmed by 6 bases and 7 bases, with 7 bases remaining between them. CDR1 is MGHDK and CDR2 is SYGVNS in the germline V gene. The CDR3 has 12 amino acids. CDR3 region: CASSRGNSPLHF. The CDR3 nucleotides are TGTGCCAGCAGCAGGGGCAATTCACCCCTCCACTTT.

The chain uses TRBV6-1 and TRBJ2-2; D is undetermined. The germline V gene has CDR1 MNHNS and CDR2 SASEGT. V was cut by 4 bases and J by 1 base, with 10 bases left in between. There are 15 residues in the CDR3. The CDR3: CASSVRQQNTGELFF. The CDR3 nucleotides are TGTGCCAGCAGTGTTCGGCAGCAGAACACCGGGGAGCTGTTTTTT.

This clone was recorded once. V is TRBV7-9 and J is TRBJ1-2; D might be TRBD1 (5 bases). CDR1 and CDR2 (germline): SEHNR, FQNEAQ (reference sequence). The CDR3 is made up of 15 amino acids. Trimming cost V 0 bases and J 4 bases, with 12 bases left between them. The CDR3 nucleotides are TGTGCCAGCAGCTTAGCAGGGCAGGGCCTCTATGGCTACACCTTC. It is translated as CASSLAGQGLYGYTF.

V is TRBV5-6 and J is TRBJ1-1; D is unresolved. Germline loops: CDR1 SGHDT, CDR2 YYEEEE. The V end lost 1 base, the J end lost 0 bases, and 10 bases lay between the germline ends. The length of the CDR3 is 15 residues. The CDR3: CASSLTDLMNTEAFF. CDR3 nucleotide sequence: TGTGCCAGCAGCTTGACAGACCTGATGAACACTGAAGCTTTCTTT.

The CDR3 spells CASSPGSGGYTF. The CDR3 DNA reads TGTGCCAGCTCCCCCGGCTCCGGGGGCTACACCTTC. This chain joins TRBV11-2 and TRBJ1-2; no definite D call. CDR1 SGHAT and CDR2 FQNNGV come from the germline V gene. This CDR3 is built from 12 residues. Trimming shortened V by 8 bases and J by 8 bases, and 15 bases separated the two germline ends.